One sample yielded the 4 T cell receptor beta chains listed below, sequenced in a study of CD8 T cells in ankylosing spondylitis. TCRdb re-derived calls from the 5' RACE reads in MiXCR, one entry per CDR3 protein. The sample has 100,000 to 150,000 distinct CDR3 sequences; approximately 9.9% are singletons. The sample taken for sequencing was blood, either unsorted or a sorted T cell fraction (not recorded which). The source of these receptors is a male donor with ankylosing spondylitis or in good health (not recorded which).

The rearrangement links TRBV6-1 to TRBJ1-2; 9 bases are shared with TRBD1. The CDR3 is 13 residues long. The J segment lost 8 bases and the V segment lost 6 bases, leaving 7 bases of the junction unmatched. Germline lookup yields CDR1 MNHNS and CDR2 SASEGT. CDR3: CASRTTGTGGYTF. CDR3 nucleotide sequence: TGTGCCAGCAGAACGACAGGGACAGGGGGCTACACCTTC.

Many counts were recorded for this clonotype. This sequence joins TRBV20-1 and TRBJ2-7, with 7 bases aligning to TRBD1. Germline V CDR1 and CDR2: DFQATT, SNEGSKA (reference sequence). Germline trimming cut 0 bases from V and 9 bases from J; bases unmatched to any gene: 17. CDR3 length: 16 amino acids. Written as DNA, the CDR3 is TGCAGTGCTAGAGATCTAACGGGACAGAGTTATAAGGGGCAGTACTTC. This encodes CSARDLTGQSYKGQYF.

This clonotype was counted many times. The rearrangement joins TRBV20-1 to TRBJ2-4, with a tentative D call TRBD1 (6 bases). Deletions cut 3 bases from V and 0 bases from J, with 18 bases between. Looked up from germline, CDR1 is DFQATT and CDR2 is SNEGSKA (reference sequence). The CDR3 extends over 17 amino acids. This CDR3 reads CSARETGLLIAKNIQYF. The CDR3 DNA sequence: TGCAGTGCTAGGGAAACAGGGCTCCTAATAGCCAAAAACATTCAGTACTTC.

This clonotype was seen a few times. The chain couples TRBV19 to TRBJ2-6, with D tentatively TRBD1 (6 bases). Germline V lookup: CDR1 LNHDA, CDR2 SQIVND (reference sequence). V lost 2 bases to trimming and J lost 2 bases, with 7 bases between them. This CDR3 has 15 amino acids. In DNA, the CDR3 is TGTGCCAGTAGTATAAAGGGGGCTGGGGCCAACGTCCTGACTTTC. It specifies CASSIKGAGANVLTF.